A selection of T cell receptor beta chains follows, all from one sample in a study of cytotoxic CD8 clonotypes in ibrutinib-treated CLL. The table came from immunoSEQ multiplex PCR; TCRdb's copy has only in-frame clones and leaves some out. Found here are 270,000 or so clones, around 77% of them singletons; the top ten hold around 5.3%. Sequencing was performed on PBMCs, taken at disease progression, from a patient treated with ibrutinib. These receptors were obtained from a human donor with chronic lymphocytic leukemia. CDR3s include the opening cysteine and the closing phenylalanine or tryptophan. Fields, in order: CDR3 protein, V gene, J gene, clone size. Part of the rows lack a size; the others show once, few, many or a class for expanded clones.

CAIGQNYGYTF	TRBV10-3	TRBJ1-2	-
CASSSTSGISDTQYF	TRBV5-4	TRBJ2-3	-
CASSPSLGDGYTF	TRBV5-5	TRBJ1-2	-
CATSRESWDEQYF	TRBV15	TRBJ2-7	-
CASSARDRGAYEQYF	TRBV6-6	TRBJ2-7	-
CASSRVGQGNPGELFF	TRBV4-1	TRBJ2-2	-
CASSLTAYGYGYTF	TRBV28	TRBJ1-2	-
CASSPKGTGLASGDTQYF	TRBV18	TRBJ2-3	-
CASSLNRGGYGYTF	TRBV5-1	TRBJ1-2	-
CASRGGQGTSYNEQFF	TRBV27	TRBJ2-1	once
CASSIQGILYEQYF	TRBV5-1	TRBJ2-7	-
CASSLRLAGSSTDTQYF	TRBV11-2	TRBJ2-3	-
CSVVGGARTEAFF	TRBV29-1	TRBJ1-1	-
CASRRTGPYEQYF	TRBV27	TRBJ2-7	few
CASSLRGMETRTYEQYF	TRBV7-8	TRBJ2-7	-